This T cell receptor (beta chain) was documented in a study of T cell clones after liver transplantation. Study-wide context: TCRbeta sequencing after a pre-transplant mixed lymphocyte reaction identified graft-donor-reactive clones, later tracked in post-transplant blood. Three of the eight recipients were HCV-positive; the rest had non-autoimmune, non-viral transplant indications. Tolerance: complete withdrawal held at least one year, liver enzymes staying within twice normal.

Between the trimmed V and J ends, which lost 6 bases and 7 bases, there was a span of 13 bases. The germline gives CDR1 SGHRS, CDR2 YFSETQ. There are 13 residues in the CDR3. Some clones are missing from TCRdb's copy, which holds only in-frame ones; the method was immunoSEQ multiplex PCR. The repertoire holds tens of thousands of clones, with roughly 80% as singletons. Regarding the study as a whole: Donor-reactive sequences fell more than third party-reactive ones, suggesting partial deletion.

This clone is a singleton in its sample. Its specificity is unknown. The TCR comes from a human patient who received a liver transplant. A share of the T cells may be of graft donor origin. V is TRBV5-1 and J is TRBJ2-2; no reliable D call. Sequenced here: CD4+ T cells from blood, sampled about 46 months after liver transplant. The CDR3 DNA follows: TGCGCCAGCACGGGCTCTCGTGGCGGGGAGCTGTTTTTT. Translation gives CASTGSRGGELFF.